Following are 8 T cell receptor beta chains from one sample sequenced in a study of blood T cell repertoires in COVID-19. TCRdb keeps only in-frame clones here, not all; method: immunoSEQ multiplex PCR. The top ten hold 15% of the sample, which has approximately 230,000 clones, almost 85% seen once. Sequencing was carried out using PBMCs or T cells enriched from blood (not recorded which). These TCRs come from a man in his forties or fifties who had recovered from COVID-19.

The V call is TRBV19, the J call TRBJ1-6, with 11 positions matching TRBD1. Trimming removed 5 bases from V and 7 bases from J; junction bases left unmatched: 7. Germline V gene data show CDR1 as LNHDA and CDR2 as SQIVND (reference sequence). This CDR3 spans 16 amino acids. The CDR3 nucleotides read TGTGCCAGTAGTCTTCAAGGACAGGGGGCGAATTCACCCCTCCACTTT. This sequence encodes CASSLQGQGANSPLHF.

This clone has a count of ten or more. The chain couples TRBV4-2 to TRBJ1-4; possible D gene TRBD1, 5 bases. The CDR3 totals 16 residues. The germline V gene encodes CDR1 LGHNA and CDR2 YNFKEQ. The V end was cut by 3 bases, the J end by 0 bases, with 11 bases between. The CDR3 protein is CASSQGQLPTNEKLFF. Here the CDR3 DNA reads TGTGCCAGCAGCCAGGGGCAGCTTCCAACTAATGAAAAACTGTTTTTT.

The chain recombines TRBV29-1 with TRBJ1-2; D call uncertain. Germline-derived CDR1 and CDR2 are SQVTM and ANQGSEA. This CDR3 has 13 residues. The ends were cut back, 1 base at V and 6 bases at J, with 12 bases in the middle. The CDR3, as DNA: TGCAGCGTTGAAGGAGCCCACCTGAATGGCTACACCTTC. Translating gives CSVEGAHLNGYTF.

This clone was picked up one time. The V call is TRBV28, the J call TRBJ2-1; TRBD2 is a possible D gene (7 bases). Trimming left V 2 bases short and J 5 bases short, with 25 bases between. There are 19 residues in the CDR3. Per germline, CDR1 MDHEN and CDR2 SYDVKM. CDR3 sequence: CASSLELGAGVPANNEQFF. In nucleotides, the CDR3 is TGTGCCAGCAGTTTAGAATTGGGGGCGGGGGTCCCCGCTAACAATGAGCAGTTCTTC.

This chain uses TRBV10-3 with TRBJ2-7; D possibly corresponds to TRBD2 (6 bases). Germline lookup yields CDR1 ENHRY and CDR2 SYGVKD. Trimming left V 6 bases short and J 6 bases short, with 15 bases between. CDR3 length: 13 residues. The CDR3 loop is CAIRRREEGEQYF. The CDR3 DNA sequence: TGTGCCATCAGGAGGAGGGAGGAAGGCGAGCAGTACTTC.

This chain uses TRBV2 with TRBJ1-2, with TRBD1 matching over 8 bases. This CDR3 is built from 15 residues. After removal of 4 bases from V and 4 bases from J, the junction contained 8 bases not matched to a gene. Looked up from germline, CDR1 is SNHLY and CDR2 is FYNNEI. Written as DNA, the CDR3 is TGTGCCAGCAGTGTCAGGGGACAGGCCTTCTATGGCTACACCTTC. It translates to CASSVRGQAFYGYTF.

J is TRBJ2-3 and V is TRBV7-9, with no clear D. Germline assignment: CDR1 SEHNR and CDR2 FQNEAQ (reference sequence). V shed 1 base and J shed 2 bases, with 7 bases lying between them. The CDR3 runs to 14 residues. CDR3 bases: TGTGCCAGCAGCTTAGGGGCAAACACAGATACGCAGTATTTT. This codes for CASSLGANTDTQYF.

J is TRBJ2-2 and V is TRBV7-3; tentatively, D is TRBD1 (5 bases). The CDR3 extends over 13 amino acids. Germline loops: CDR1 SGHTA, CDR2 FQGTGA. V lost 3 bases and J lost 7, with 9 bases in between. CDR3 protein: CASSFLGVGELFF. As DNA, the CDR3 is TGTGCCAGCAGCTTTCTAGGGGTCGGGGAGCTGTTTTTT.